The clone carrying this T cell receptor (beta chain) showed up many times. The sample originates from a study of T cells after yellow fever vaccination. TCRdb re-called the 5' RACE reads with MiXCR, one entry per CDR3 protein. This table holds under 55,000 distinct CDR3 sequences, less than 8.5% found once. Germline V gene data show CDR1 as SGHRS and CDR2 as YFSETQ. V lost 5 bases and J 8 bases, leaving 16 bases between the germline ends. The CDR3 runs to 13 residues. General study points: Contamination of FACS-sorted repertoires by abundant clonotypes from the bulk population could occur. Most primary-vaccination clones reappeared after the booster (about 96% CD4, approximately 88% CD8).

The rearrangement uses TRBV5-1 and TRBJ1-1; TRBD1 might be the D (5 bases). This clonotype originated in a man younger than 35 who received the YFV17D yellow fever vaccine. Specimen: CD8+ T cells not binding an NS4B(214-222) dextramer, sorted from PBMCs, collected 45 days after the first yellow fever vaccination. In nucleotides, the CDR3 is TGCGCCAGCAGTTTTACAGGAGGTCAGGAAGCTTTCTTT. Residues: CASSFTGGQEAFF.